This TCR beta chain appears in the sequencing data of a study of CD8 T cells in Susac syndrome. About the study: Blood was drawn from patients with Susac syndrome. At that point, they were therapy-naive, on corticosteroids, or on intravenous immunoglobulin alone.

Study outcomes and limitations: Expansion of clones was not seen in the CD4+ T cell repertoires of Susac syndrome.

V was cut by 9 bases and J by 0 bases, with 22 bases left in between. The CDR3 totals 17 residues. The germline CDR1 and CDR2 sequences are SGHDT and YYEEEE. Bulk CD8+ and CD4+ cells came from magnetic negative isolation; CD8+ TEMRA by FACS. Random hexamers served to reverse transcribe roughly 0.5 to 1 ug RNA. Coverage of TCR beta CDR3 amplification by immunoSEQ multiplex PCR extended to 54 Vbeta and 13 Jbeta. One entry per CDR3 protein results from TCRdb running MiXCR on the immunoSEQ multiplex PCR reads. The sample holds about 180,000 distinct CDR3 sequences; around 94% are singletons and the top ten take approximately 0.099%. For this clonotype: Its specificity is unknown.

The source is a human donor with Susac syndrome. The chain is built from TRBV5-6 and TRBJ1-5, with no clear D. The sample taken for sequencing was CD4+ T cells from PBMCs. For the CDR3, the DNA is TGTGCCACCCTCAAAACGAAGCGGGCCGATAGCAATCAGCCCCAGCATTTT. It translates to CATLKTKRADSNQPQHF.